Listed here are 13 T cell receptor beta chains from one sample, sequenced in a study of blood T cell repertoires in COVID-19. The data were produced by immunoSEQ multiplex PCR, yet TCRdb's version contains in-frame clones alone and is incomplete. The sample records approximately 45,000 clones, over 70% being singletons. Sequencing used peripheral blood. All receptors derive from a woman of 80 years or more with acute or convalescent COVID-19.

The chain couples TRBV30 to TRBJ1-2; 9 positions agree with TRBD1. CDR1 GTSNPN and CDR2 SVGIG come from the germline V gene (reference sequence). This CDR3 has 14 amino acids. Trimming took 4 bases from V and 4 from J; bases not matched to a gene: 7. CDR3 region: CAWKGQGRTYGYTF. DNA for the CDR3: TGTGCCTGGAAGGGACAGGGACGTACCTATGGCTACACCTTC.

The chain recombines TRBV27 with TRBJ2-7; D might be TRBD2 (6 bases). The V and J ends lost 7 bases and 0 bases respectively, with 10 bases between them. Germline V lookup: CDR1 MNHEY, CDR2 SMNVEV (reference sequence). This CDR3 spans 13 amino acids. The CDR3 nucleotides are TGTGCCAGCAAGCTGACTAGCTCCTACGAGCAGTACTTC. It is translated as CASKLTSSYEQYF.

The chain recombines TRBV5-4 with TRBJ1-6; 7 bases line up with TRBD1. CDR3 length: 14 residues. Germline assignment: CDR1 SGHNT and CDR2 YYREEE (reference sequence). J was trimmed by 8 bases and V by 4 bases; bases with no gene match: 6. The DNA of the CDR3 is TGTGCCAGCAGCATCGACAGGGTTGATTCACCCCTCCACTTT. This sequence encodes CASSIDRVDSPLHF.

The rearrangement joins TRBV11-2 to TRBJ2-3; 9 bases match TRBD1. Trimming took 4 bases from V and 3 from J; bases not matched to a gene: 8. CDR3 length: 16 amino acids. Germline CDR1 is SGHAT and CDR2 is FQNNGV. The CDR3: CASSSGQGLGTDTQYF. The CDR3 nucleotides read TGTGCCAGCAGCTCAGGACAGGGGTTGGGAACAGATACGCAGTATTTT.

A remark on this clone: One junction end disagrees with the germline gene, perhaps due to a read error. J is TRBJ2-1 and V is TRBV7-7, with 12 bases that match TRBD1. The germline V gene has CDR1 SSHAT and CDR2 FNYEAQ (reference sequence). The CDR3 runs to 15 residues. CDR3 sequence: CASSAGTGGWNEQFF. Here the CDR3 DNA reads TGTGCTAGCAGCGCAGGGACAGGGGGCTGGAATGAGCAGTTCTTC.

The chain carries TRBV23-1 and TRBJ2-7; 10 nucleotides line up with TRBD1. TRBV23-1 is annotated as an ORF whose role is uncertain. CDR3 size: 17 residues. Germline trimming cut 4 bases from V and 5 bases from J; bases unmatched to any gene: 14. CDR3 sequence (DNA): TGCGCCAGCAGTCGATCCCCGACCCCCGGGACAGGGGACGAGCAGTACTTC. It codes for CASSRSPTPGTGDEQYF.

V is TRBV29-1 and J is TRBJ2-3; TRBD2 is a possible D gene (6 bases). V lost 5 bases, J lost 0 bases, and 9 bases lay in between. Per the germline V gene, CDR1 is SQVTM and CDR2 is ANQGSEA. The CDR3 is 13 residues long. As DNA, the CDR3 is TGCAGCGTTCGGGGGACCAGCACAGATACGCAGTATTTT. This sequence encodes CSVRGTSTDTQYF.

Of note for this clone: At one of its ends the junction is not consistent with the germline gene, which may arise from a read error. The chain uses TRBV10-3 and TRBJ1-2; 8 bases are a match to TRBD1. CDR3 length: 16 amino acids. Germline CDR1 is ENHRY and CDR2 is SYGVKD. The DNA of the CDR3 is TGTGCCATCAGTGAGTCGGACAGGGAGTTTTCCTATGGCCACACCTTC. This gives the protein CAISESDREFSYGHTF.

In DNA form, the CDR3 reads TGTGCCAGCAGTCCGACAGGGAGAACTAATGAAGCTTTCTTT. It translates to CASSPTGRTNEAFF. This chain joins TRBV7-8 and TRBJ1-1; TRBD1 aligns across 7 bases. The junction had 11 bases not matched to a gene; V was cut back by 6 bases and J by 7 bases. Germline V gene lookup returns CDR1 SGHVS and CDR2 FQNEAQ. This CDR3 region has 14 residues.

This sequence joins TRBV5-1 and TRBJ1-1; D is uncertain. Trimming took off 4 bases at V and 1 base at J, with 11 bases between the two ends. The CDR3 extends over 14 amino acids. The V gene's germline CDR1 is SGHRS and CDR2 YFSETQ. CDR3 region: CASSRQTGNTEAFF. The DNA for the CDR3 is TGCGCCAGCAGCCGTCAGACGGGGAACACTGAAGCTTTCTTT.

The rearrangement uses TRBV9 and TRBJ2-2, with 9 bases aligning to TRBD2. CDR1 SGDLS and CDR2 YYNGEE come from the germline V gene. This CDR3 has 15 amino acids. The V gene end was trimmed by 2 bases and the J gene end by 4 bases; junction bases not matched to a gene: 3. This chain's CDR3 is CASSVSGGTTGELFF. CDR3 sequence (DNA): TGTGCCAGCAGCGTTAGCGGGGGTACCACCGGGGAGCTGTTTTTT.

This chain connects TRBV3-1 (or the pseudogene TRBV3-2) to TRBJ2-7, with D possibly matching TRBD2 (6 bases). CDR3 length equals 12 residues. Germline-derived CDR1 and CDR2 are LGHDT and YNNKEL (reference sequence). Trimming cost V 11 bases and J 6 bases, with 17 bases left between them. CDR3 in DNA: TGTGCCTCCAGAGGCGGGGCTCTCGAGCAGTACTTC. Protein: CASRGGALEQYF.

CDR3 protein: CSVGRRGGPPSTDTQYF. CDR3 in DNA: TGCAGCGTTGGTCGGCGGGGGGGCCCGCCAAGCACAGATACGCAGTATTTT. The J gene is TRBJ2-3, the V gene TRBV29-1; 9 nucleotides align to TRBD2. Germline assignment: CDR1 SQVTM and CDR2 ANQGSEA. The CDR3 is 17 amino acids. The V gene end was trimmed by 4 bases and the J gene end by 0 bases; junction bases not matched to a gene: 11.